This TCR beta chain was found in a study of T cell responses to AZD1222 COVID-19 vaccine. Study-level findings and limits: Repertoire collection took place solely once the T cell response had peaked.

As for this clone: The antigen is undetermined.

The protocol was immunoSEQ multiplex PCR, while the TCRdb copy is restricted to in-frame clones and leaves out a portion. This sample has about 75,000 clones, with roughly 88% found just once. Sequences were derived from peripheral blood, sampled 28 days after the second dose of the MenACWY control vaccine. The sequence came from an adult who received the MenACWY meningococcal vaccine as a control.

The CDR3, as DNA: TGTGCCAGCAGCGCCCGGGACAGGGGGCGGTTAGGTGAAGCTTTCTTT. Its protein product is CASSARDRGRLGEAFF. V usage is TRBV9 and J usage is TRBJ1-1; TRBD1 agrees at 12 bases. Trimming removed 3 bases from V and 7 bases from J; junction bases left unmatched: 10. Germline V gene sequence: CDR1 SGDLS, CDR2 YYNGEE. There are 16 residues in the CDR3. The full variable domain, with the rest looked up from reference TRBV9 and TRBJ1-1, is DSGVTQTPKHLITATGQRVTLRCSPRSGDLSVYWYQQSLDQGLQFLIQYYNGEERAKGNILERFSAQQFPDLHSELNLSSLELGDSALYFCASSARDRGRLGEAFFGQGTRLTVV.